Listed here is a single T cell receptor beta chain. The sample belongs to a study of cytomegalovirus exposure and HLA in healthy donors. PCR employed 60 Vbeta and 13 Jbeta primers. Sequencing used immunoSEQ multiplex PCR; TCRdb keeps in-frame clones, though not all of them. The sample consists of roughly 120,000 clones, about 80% of them appearing once. Trimming removed 1 base from V and 2 bases from J; junction bases left unmatched: 6. The CDR3 runs 16 residues. Germline CDR1 is KGHSH and CDR2 is LQKENI. Sample: PBMCs. The source is a man aged 25-45 years in good health and CMV-seropositive. V and J are TRBV18 and TRBJ2-3, with TRBD2 matching over 7 bases. The CDR3 sequence: CASSPQRLAVTDTQYF. DNA for the CDR3: TGTGCCAGCTCACCACAGCGTCTAGCGGTCACAGATACGCAGTATTTT.